This TCR beta chain emerged from a study of blood T cell repertoires in COVID-19. As for the study in general: The origin of the acute and convalescent COVID-19 samples was the United States, Italy and Spain. T cells, B-cell-depleted T cells, or PBMCs supplied cDNA or gDNA.

TCRdb keeps only in-frame clones here, not all; method: immunoSEQ multiplex PCR. Here the sample spans almost 250,000 clones, 86% being singletons. Germline V lookup: CDR1 LNHDA, CDR2 SQIVND (reference sequence). V was shortened by 9 bases and J by 4 bases, with 21 bases between the two germline ends. The length of the CDR3 is 15 residues. This receptor was taken from an elderly woman with COVID-19, enrolled during active disease. Source material: peripheral blood. The rearrangement joins TRBV19 to TRBJ1-2; no clear D gene. This chain's CDR3 is CASLQPGLGSYGYTF. The CDR3, as DNA: TGTGCCAGCTTACAACCGGGCCTCGGGAGCTATGGCTACACCTTC.